This paragraph reports one TCR beta chain. These data are taken from a study of OX40 agonist ivuxolimab in advanced cancers. Across the study: A history of anti-PD-1, anti-PD-L1 or anti-CTLA-4 therapy was acceptable, and approximately 40% had some.

Generated by immunoSEQ multiplex PCR, the TCRdb table keeps only in-frame clones and is missing some. The sample lists tens of thousands of clones; 91% were seen once. This CDR3 is built from 15 residues. Per germline, CDR1 MGHRA and CDR2 YSYEKL. V dropped 6 bases and J dropped 6; count of bases not matched to a gene: 7. The chain couples TRBV4-1 to TRBJ2-2; 10 bases align to TRBD2. This specimen was CD4+ or CD8+ T cells sorted from blood, taken in a trial of the OX40 agonist ivuxolimab. This TCR derives from an adult with an advanced solid tumor such as melanoma, head and neck, liver or kidney cancer. CDR3: CASSPSGRTAGELFF. The CDR3 nucleotides read TGCGCCAGCAGTCCTAGCGGGAGAACCGCCGGGGAGCTGTTTTTT.